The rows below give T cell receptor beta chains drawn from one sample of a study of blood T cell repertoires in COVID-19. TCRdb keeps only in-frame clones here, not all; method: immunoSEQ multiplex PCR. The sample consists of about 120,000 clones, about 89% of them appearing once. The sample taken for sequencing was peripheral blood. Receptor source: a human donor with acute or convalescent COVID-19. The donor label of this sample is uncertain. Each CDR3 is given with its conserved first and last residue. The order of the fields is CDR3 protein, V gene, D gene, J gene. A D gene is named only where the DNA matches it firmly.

CDR3: CASAPAQGKGNTIYF; V: TRBV6-5; D: -; J: TRBJ1-3
CDR3: CASSFRFRNLDEQFF; V: TRBV28; D: -; J: TRBJ2-1
CDR3: CASSYSSGTDTQYF; V: TRBV6-5; D: -; J: TRBJ2-3
CDR3: CSVARGNYGYTF; V: TRBV29-1; D: -; J: TRBJ1-2
CDR3: CASISNPGNTIYF; V: TRBV12-3/TRBV12-4; D: -; J: TRBJ1-3
CDR3: CASSLRGQGTDTQYF; V: TRBV27; D: TRBD1; J: TRBJ2-3
CDR3: CASSQGRGVSPNQPQHF; V: TRBV14; D: -; J: TRBJ1-5
CDR3: CASSLTRDTQYF; V: TRBV2; D: -; J: TRBJ2-3
CDR3: CAISGLAGLSNIQYF; V: TRBV10-3; D: TRBD2; J: TRBJ2-4
CDR3: CASSSTNRAANYGYTF; V: TRBV11-2; D: -; J: TRBJ1-2
CDR3: CASSRDTIREKLFF; V: TRBV5-1; D: -; J: TRBJ1-4
CDR3: CASSRRTGSETQYF; V: TRBV28; D: TRBD1; J: TRBJ2-5
CDR3: CASSWGGGDSPLHF; V: TRBV2; D: -; J: TRBJ1-6
CDR3: CASSPNYGEQFF; V: TRBV7-3; D: -; J: TRBJ2-1
CDR3: CASSPHRTVMNYGYTF; V: TRBV7-9; D: -; J: TRBJ1-2
CDR3: CASSLGLGLAMAETQYF; V: TRBV7-2; D: TRBD2; J: TRBJ2-5
CDR3: CASSATEINYGYTF; V: TRBV6-2/TRBV6-3; D: -; J: TRBJ1-2
CDR3: CASSYSMTAMNTEAFF; V: TRBV6-5; D: -; J: TRBJ1-1